This T cell receptor beta chain was found in a study of blood T cell repertoires in COVID-19. This clone was picked up one time. Clinical history as reported by participants underpinned cohort assignment. In the study's own analysis: Reference gene primers were amplified, and this amplification served to estimate nucleated cell counts. Produced via immunoSEQ multiplex PCR; TCRdb's table is partial and in-frame only. Clone size and the V and J calls come from that table; the DNA yielded D and trimming. The repertoire holds 330,000 or so clones, with about 90% as singletons. This TCR derives from a woman aged 25 to 39 who had recovered from COVID-19. Material for sequencing was PBMCs or T cells enriched from blood (not recorded which).

The CDR3 DNA is TGCGCCAGCAGCTTGGTAGGACAGGGCTTCTCCACTGAAGCTTTCTTT. Amino acids: CASSLVGQGFSTEAFF. The chain uses TRBV5-1 and TRBJ1-1; 8 nucleotides align to TRBD1. V gave up 0 bases and J gave up 4 bases; unmatched junction bases: 8. This CDR3 has 16 amino acids. The germline V gene has CDR1 SGHRS and CDR2 YFSETQ.